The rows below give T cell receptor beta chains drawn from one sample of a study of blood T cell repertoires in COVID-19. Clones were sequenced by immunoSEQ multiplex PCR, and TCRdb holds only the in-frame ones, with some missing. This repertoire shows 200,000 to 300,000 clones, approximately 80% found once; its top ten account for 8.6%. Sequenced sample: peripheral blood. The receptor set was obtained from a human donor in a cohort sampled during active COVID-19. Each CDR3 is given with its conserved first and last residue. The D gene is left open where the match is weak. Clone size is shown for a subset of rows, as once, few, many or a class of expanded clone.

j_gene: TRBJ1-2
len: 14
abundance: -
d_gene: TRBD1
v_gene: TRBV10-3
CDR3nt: TGTGCCATCAGTGAGTCGCAGGGGGCGAGGGGCTACACCTTC
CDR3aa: CAISESQGARGYTF

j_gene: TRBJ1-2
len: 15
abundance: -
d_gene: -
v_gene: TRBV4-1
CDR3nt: TGCGCCAGCAGCCAAGAAGGGGGGGTTAGAGGCGGCTACACCTTC
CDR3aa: CASSQEGGVRGGYTF

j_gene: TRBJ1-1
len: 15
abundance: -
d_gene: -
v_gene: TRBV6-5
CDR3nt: TGTGCCAGCAGTATGCAGGGAGGAGGGAACACTGAAGCTTTCTTT
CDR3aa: CASSMQGGGNTEAFF

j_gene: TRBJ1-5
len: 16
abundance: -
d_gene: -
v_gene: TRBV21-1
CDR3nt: TGTGCCTGCACGGCGTACAGGGAAGCGAGCAATCAGCCCCAGCATTTT
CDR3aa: CACTAYREASNQPQHF

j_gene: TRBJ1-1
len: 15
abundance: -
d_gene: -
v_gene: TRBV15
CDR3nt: TGTGCCACCAGCAGAGATCAACAGGGTGACACTGAAGCTTTCTTT
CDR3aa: CATSRDQQGDTEAFF

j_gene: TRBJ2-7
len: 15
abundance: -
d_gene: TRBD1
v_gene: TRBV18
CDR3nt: TGTGCCAGCTCACCCATTCCGACAGGGGTTGGCGAGCAGTACTTC
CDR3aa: CASSPIPTGVGEQYF

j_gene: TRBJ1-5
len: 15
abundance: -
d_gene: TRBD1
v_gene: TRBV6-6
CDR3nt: TGTGCCAGCAACGGGGGAGGGACAGGGGAACAGCCCCAGCATTTT
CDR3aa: CASNGGGTGEQPQHF

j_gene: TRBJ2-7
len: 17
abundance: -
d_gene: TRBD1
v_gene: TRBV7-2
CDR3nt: TGTGCCAGCAGCTTGGGGGACAGGGGCTTCCTTGCCTACGAGCAGTACTTC
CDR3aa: CASSLGDRGFLAYEQYF

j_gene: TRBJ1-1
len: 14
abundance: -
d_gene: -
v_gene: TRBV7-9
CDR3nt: TGTGCCAGCAGCTTAATAAGGGAGGAAACTGAAGCTTTCTTT
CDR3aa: CASSLIREETEAFF

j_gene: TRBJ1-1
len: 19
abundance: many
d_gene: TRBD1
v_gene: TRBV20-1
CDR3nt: TGCAGTGCTAGTGGGGACTCAGGACAGGTGGGCATAAAGGGCACTGAAGCTTTCTTT
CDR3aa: CSASGDSGQVGIKGTEAFF

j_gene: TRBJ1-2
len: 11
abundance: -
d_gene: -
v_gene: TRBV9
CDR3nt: TGTGCCAGCGGAGAGTACTATGGCTACACCTTC
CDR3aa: CASGEYYGYTF

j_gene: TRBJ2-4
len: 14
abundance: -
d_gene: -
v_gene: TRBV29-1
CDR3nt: TGCAGCGTTGGCAGTCTAGGCTGGCAAAACATTCAGTACTTC
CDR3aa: CSVGSLGWQNIQYF

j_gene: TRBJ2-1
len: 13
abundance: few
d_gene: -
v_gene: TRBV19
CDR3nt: TGTGCCAGTAGAACCGGACAGAACAATGAGCAGTTCTTC
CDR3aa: CASRTGQNNEQFF

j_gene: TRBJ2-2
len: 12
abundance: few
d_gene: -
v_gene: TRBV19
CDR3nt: TGTGCCACCGACGCCCAGGCCGGGGAGCTGTTTTTT
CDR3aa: CATDAQAGELFF

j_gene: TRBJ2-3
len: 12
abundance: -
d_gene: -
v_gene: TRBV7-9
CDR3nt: TGTGCCAGCAGCCTCGAGTCAGATACGCAGTATTTT
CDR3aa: CASSLESDTQYF

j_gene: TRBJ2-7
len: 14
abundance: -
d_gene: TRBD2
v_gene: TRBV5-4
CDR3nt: TGTGCCAGCAGCATCAGCGGGGGGGCCGGCGAGCAGTACTTC
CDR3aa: CASSISGGAGEQYF

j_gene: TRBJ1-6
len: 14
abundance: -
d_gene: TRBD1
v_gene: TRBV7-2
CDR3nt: TGTGCCAGCAGTGGACAGGGAGGAGGTTCACCCCTCCACTTT
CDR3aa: CASSGQGGGSPLHF

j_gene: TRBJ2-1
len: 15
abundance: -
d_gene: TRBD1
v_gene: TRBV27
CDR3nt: TGTGCCAGCAGTGAGTGGGACAGGGTGGACAATGAGCAGTTCTTC
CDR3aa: CASSEWDRVDNEQFF

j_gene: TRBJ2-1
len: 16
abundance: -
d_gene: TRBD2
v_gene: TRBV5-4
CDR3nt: TGTGCCAGCAGCCCCGTGGGGGCGGGAGGCCGCGGCGGACAGTTCTTC
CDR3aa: CASSPVGAGGRGGQFF

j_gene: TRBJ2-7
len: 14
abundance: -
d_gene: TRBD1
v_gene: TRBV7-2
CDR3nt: TGTGCCAGCAGCAGGGACAGCCAAGGTTACGAGCAGTACTTC
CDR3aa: CASSRDSQGYEQYF

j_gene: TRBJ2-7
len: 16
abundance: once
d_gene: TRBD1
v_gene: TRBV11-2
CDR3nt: TGTGCCAGCAGCTCACGGACAGGGGGCGAAAGTAACGAGCAGTACTTC
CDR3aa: CASSSRTGGESNEQYF

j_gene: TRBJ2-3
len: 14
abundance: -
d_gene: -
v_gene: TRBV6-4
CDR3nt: TGTGCCAGCGGAGCGGGTCCTAGCACAGATACGCAGTATTTT
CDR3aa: CASGAGPSTDTQYF

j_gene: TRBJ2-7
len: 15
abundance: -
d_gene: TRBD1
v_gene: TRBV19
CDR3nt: TGTGCCAGTAGTATAGGATGGGACAGGTACTACGAGCAGTACTTC
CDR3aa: CASSIGWDRYYEQYF

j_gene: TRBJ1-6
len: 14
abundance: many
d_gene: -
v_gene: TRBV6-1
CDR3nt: TGTGCCAGCAGTGAAGTGGCAGTAAATTCACCCCTCCACTTT
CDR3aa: CASSEVAVNSPLHF

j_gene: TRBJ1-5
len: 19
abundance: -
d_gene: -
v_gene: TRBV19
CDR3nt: TGTGCCAGTAGGCCGGGGGGGGCGGGTCAGATGTTAGACAATCAGCCCCAGCATTTT
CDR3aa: CASRPGGAGQMLDNQPQHF

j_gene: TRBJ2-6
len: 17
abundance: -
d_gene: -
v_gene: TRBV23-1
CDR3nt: TGCGCCAGCAGTCTAGAGCGGTTCACCTCTGGGGCCAACGTCCTGACTTTC
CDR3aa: CASSLERFTSGANVLTF

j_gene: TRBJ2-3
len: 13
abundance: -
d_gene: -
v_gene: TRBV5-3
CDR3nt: TGTGCCAGAATGGTCGGGGAGTCAGATACGCAGTATTTT
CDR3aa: CARMVGESDTQYF

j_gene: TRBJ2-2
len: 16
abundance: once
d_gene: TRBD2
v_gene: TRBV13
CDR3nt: TGTGCCAGCAGCCCAAAGACTAGCGGGAGACGCGGGGAGCTGTTTTTT
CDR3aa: CASSPKTSGRRGELFF

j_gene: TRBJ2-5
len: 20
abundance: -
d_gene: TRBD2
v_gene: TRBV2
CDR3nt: TGTGCCAGCAGTGAGGGAAAGCGGGGGGGAAATCGAAGGTACCAAGAGACCCAGTACTTC
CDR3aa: CASSEGKRGGNRRYQETQYF

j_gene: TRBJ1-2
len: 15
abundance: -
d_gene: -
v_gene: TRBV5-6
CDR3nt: TGTGCCAGCAGCCCCTTTAGTGGGAGCAACTATGGCTACACCTTC
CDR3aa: CASSPFSGSNYGYTF

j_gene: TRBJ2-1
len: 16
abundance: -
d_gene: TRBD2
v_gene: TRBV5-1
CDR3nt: TGCGCCAGCAGCTTGTGGGTGCGGGAGGGACACAATGAGCAGTTCTTC
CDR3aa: CASSLWVREGHNEQFF

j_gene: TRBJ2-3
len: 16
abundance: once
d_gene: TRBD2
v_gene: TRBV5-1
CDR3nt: TGCGCCAGCAGCTTTTTCGGGGGGGCTAGCACAGATACGCAGTATTTT
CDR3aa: CASSFFGGASTDTQYF

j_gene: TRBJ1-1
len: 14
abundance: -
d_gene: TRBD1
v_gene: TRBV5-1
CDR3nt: TGCGCCAGCAGTCTTCAGGGGGCTATCACTGAAGCTTTCTTT
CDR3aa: CASSLQGAITEAFF